These T cell receptor beta chains were read from a single sample in a study of blood T cell repertoires in COVID-19. Repertoires were generated with immunoSEQ multiplex PCR, while TCRdb's copy carries only in-frame clones and drops some. The sample has roughly 63,000 clones, 79% seen once; the top ten hold roughly a third. The sequencing sample was made of peripheral blood. The receptors derive from a human donor in a cohort sampled during active COVID-19. Both conserved end residues are part of each CDR3. A D gene is named only where the DNA matches it firmly. Size tells how often a clone was seen (once, few, many) or the class of an expanded clone, and some rows leave it out.

clone_size: NA
v_call: TRBV20-1
d_call: TRBD1
j_call: TRBJ2-3
cdr3_aa: CSASTPGQGSDTQYF
cdr3_nt: TGCAGTGCTAGTACTCCGGGACAGGGCTCAGATACGCAGTATTTT

clone_size: NA
v_call: TRBV6-5
d_call: NA
j_call: TRBJ1-2
cdr3_aa: CASSQGFQGYTF
cdr3_nt: TGTGCCAGCAGTCAGGGGTTCCAAGGCTACACCTTC

clone_size: few
v_call: TRBV4-1
d_call: TRBD1
j_call: TRBJ1-2
cdr3_aa: CASSSGQERYGYTF
cdr3_nt: TGCGCCAGCAGCTCCGGACAGGAGAGGTATGGCTACACCTTC

clone_size: once
v_call: TRBV6-1
d_call: TRBD1
j_call: TRBJ2-7
cdr3_aa: CASSAPGQVFFREQYF
cdr3_nt: TGTGCCAGCAGTGCCCCGGGACAGGTTTTCTTCCGCGAGCAGTACTTC

clone_size: NA
v_call: TRBV12-3/TRBV12-4
d_call: NA
j_call: TRBJ1-5
cdr3_aa: CASSFRGSGPQHF
cdr3_nt: TGTGCCAGCAGTTTCCGGGGTTCGGGGCCCCAGCATTTT

clone_size: NA
v_call: TRBV6-2/TRBV6-3
d_call: TRBD1
j_call: TRBJ1-5
cdr3_aa: CASSLTGSLSNQPQHF
cdr3_nt: TGTGCCAGCAGTTTGACAGGGAGTCTTAGCAATCAGCCCCAGCATTTT

clone_size: NA
v_call: TRBV5-4
d_call: NA
j_call: TRBJ2-3
cdr3_aa: CASSLDQSTDTQYF
cdr3_nt: TGTGCCAGCAGCTTGGACCAGAGCACAGATACGCAGTATTTT

clone_size: NA
v_call: TRBV3-1/TRBV3-2
d_call: NA
j_call: TRBJ2-4
cdr3_aa: CASSQIAAIQYF
cdr3_nt: TGTGCCAGCAGCCAAATCGCGGCCATTCAGTACTTC

clone_size: NA
v_call: TRBV5-1
d_call: TRBD2
j_call: TRBJ2-1
cdr3_aa: CASSVFPGSGTTNEQFF
cdr3_nt: TGCGCCAGCAGCGTATTCCCGGGTAGCGGGACTACAAATGAGCAGTTCTTC

clone_size: NA
v_call: TRBV25-1
d_call: NA
j_call: TRBJ2-1
cdr3_aa: CASSELGKGFYNEQFF
cdr3_nt: TGTGCCAGCAGTGAATTAGGAAAGGGGTTTTACAATGAGCAGTTCTTC

clone_size: NA
v_call: TRBV29-1
d_call: NA
j_call: TRBJ1-2
cdr3_aa: CSVEGSRRGYTF
cdr3_nt: TGCAGCGTTGAAGGGAGTCGGCGTGGCTACACCTTC

clone_size: NA
v_call: TRBV2
d_call: TRBD2
j_call: TRBJ2-3
cdr3_aa: CASKKQGTSGSTDTQYF
cdr3_nt: TGTGCCAGCAAAAAGCAAGGGACTAGCGGAAGCACAGATACGCAGTATTTT

clone_size: NA
v_call: TRBV5-6
d_call: NA
j_call: TRBJ1-2
cdr3_aa: CASSLAPEGRRGYTF
cdr3_nt: TGTGCCAGCAGCTTGGCCCCGGAGGGGCGGCGGGGCTACACCTTC

clone_size: NA
v_call: TRBV5-8
d_call: TRBD2
j_call: TRBJ2-7
cdr3_aa: CASSHRLAGTYEQYF
cdr3_nt: TGTGCCAGCAGCCACCGACTAGCGGGAACCTACGAGCAGTACTTC

clone_size: few
v_call: TRBV5-8
d_call: TRBD1
j_call: TRBJ1-2
cdr3_aa: CASSLVGTVYGYTF
cdr3_nt: TGTGCCAGCAGCTTAGTCGGGACAGTCTACGGCTACACCTTC

clone_size: NA
v_call: TRBV5-1
d_call: NA
j_call: TRBJ2-7
cdr3_aa: CASSLEEAYEQYF
cdr3_nt: TGCGCCAGCAGCTTGGAGGAGGCCTACGAGCAGTACTTC

clone_size: NA
v_call: TRBV2
d_call: TRBD2
j_call: TRBJ2-3
cdr3_aa: CASSPTSGRGGDTQYF
cdr3_nt: TGTGCCAGCAGTCCGACTAGCGGGAGAGGAGGAGATACGCAGTATTTT

clone_size: NA
v_call: TRBV30
d_call: NA
j_call: TRBJ2-5
cdr3_aa: CAWSVRALVQETQYF
cdr3_nt: TGTGCCTGGAGTGTACGGGCACTAGTCCAAGAGACCCAGTACTTC

clone_size: NA
v_call: TRBV11-2
d_call: NA
j_call: TRBJ2-2
cdr3_aa: CASSLSPGGLYTGELFF
cdr3_nt: TGTGCCAGCAGCTTATCCCCCGGGGGACTGTACACCGGGGAGCTGTTTTTT

clone_size: NA
v_call: TRBV2
d_call: TRBD1
j_call: TRBJ1-1
cdr3_aa: CAISGQGFSEAFF
cdr3_nt: TGTGCCATTTCGGGACAGGGGTTCTCTGAAGCTTTCTTT

clone_size: NA
v_call: TRBV11-2
d_call: TRBD2
j_call: TRBJ2-3
cdr3_aa: CASGRESTDTQYF
cdr3_nt: TGTGCCAGCGGGCGGGAGAGCACAGATACGCAGTATTTT

clone_size: NA
v_call: TRBV28
d_call: NA
j_call: TRBJ1-1
cdr3_aa: CASSLGAGSVNTEAFF
cdr3_nt: TGTGCCAGCAGTTTAGGGGCTGGCTCGGTGAACACTGAAGCTTTCTTT

clone_size: few
v_call: TRBV5-1
d_call: NA
j_call: TRBJ1-1
cdr3_aa: CASSLVANEAFF
cdr3_nt: TGCGCCAGCAGCTTGGTGGCAAATGAAGCTTTCTTT

clone_size: NA
v_call: TRBV7-2
d_call: TRBD1
j_call: TRBJ2-7
cdr3_aa: CASSPGPGQGAEQYF
cdr3_nt: TGTGCCAGCAGCCCGGGACCGGGACAGGGGGCCGAGCAGTACTTC

clone_size: NA
v_call: TRBV12-2
d_call: NA
j_call: TRBJ1-2
cdr3_aa: CASRLAREGANYGYTF
cdr3_nt: TGTGCAAGTCGCTTAGCGCGGGAGGGGGCTAACTATGGCTACACCTTC

clone_size: NA
v_call: TRBV29-1
d_call: NA
j_call: TRBJ2-7
cdr3_aa: CSVEDRYEQYF
cdr3_nt: TGCAGCGTGGAGGACAGATACGAGCAGTACTTC

clone_size: NA
v_call: TRBV9
d_call: NA
j_call: TRBJ2-3
cdr3_aa: CASGLDTDTQYF
cdr3_nt: TGTGCTTCGGGACTCGACACAGATACGCAGTATTTT

clone_size: NA
v_call: TRBV6-5
d_call: TRBD1
j_call: TRBJ1-1
cdr3_aa: CASSTGQGTGAFF
cdr3_nt: TGTGCCAGCAGTACTGGACAGGGGACTGGTGCTTTCTTT

clone_size: NA
v_call: TRBV6-5
d_call: TRBD2
j_call: TRBJ2-3
cdr3_aa: CASMLYGTSGDTQYF
cdr3_nt: TGTGCCAGCATGCTATATGGGACTAGCGGGGATACGCAGTATTTT

clone_size: NA
v_call: TRBV5-1
d_call: TRBD2
j_call: TRBJ2-2
cdr3_aa: CASSLFPGTSGSSGELFF
cdr3_nt: TGCGCCAGCAGCTTGTTCCCGGGGACTAGCGGGAGTTCCGGGGAGCTGTTTTTT

clone_size: NA
v_call: TRBV24-1
d_call: TRBD2
j_call: TRBJ2-1
cdr3_aa: CATSAAGERKRGSYNEQFF
cdr3_nt: TGTGCCACCAGTGCAGCGGGAGAAAGGAAGAGGGGATCCTACAATGAGCAGTTCTTC

clone_size: NA
v_call: TRBV12-3/TRBV12-4
d_call: NA
j_call: TRBJ2-6
cdr3_aa: CASSLLGANVLTF
cdr3_nt: TGTGCCAGCAGTTTACTGGGGGCCAACGTCCTGACTTTC

clone_size: NA
v_call: TRBV11-1
d_call: NA
j_call: TRBJ1-1
cdr3_aa: CASSPRRTNTEAFF
cdr3_nt: TGTGCCAGCAGCCCGCGACGGACAAACACTGAAGCTTTCTTT

clone_size: NA
v_call: TRBV7-2
d_call: NA
j_call: TRBJ2-5
cdr3_aa: CASSSSTRTETQYF
cdr3_nt: TGTGCCAGCAGCTCTTCGACTAGAACGGAGACCCAGTACTTC

clone_size: NA
v_call: TRBV7-3
d_call: NA
j_call: TRBJ2-3
cdr3_aa: CASSLGSRRDTQYF
cdr3_nt: TGTGCCAGCAGCTTAGGAAGCCGGAGGGATACGCAGTATTTT

clone_size: NA
v_call: TRBV11-3
d_call: NA
j_call: TRBJ2-1
cdr3_aa: CASSFGLSSYNEQFF
cdr3_nt: TGTGCCAGCAGCTTCGGACTCTCCTCCTACAATGAGCAGTTCTTC

clone_size: NA
v_call: TRBV19
d_call: TRBD1
j_call: TRBJ1-1
cdr3_aa: CASRGQGDTEAFF
cdr3_nt: TGTGCCAGTAGGGGACAGGGAGACACTGAAGCTTTCTTT

clone_size: NA
v_call: TRBV7-2
d_call: NA
j_call: TRBJ2-5
cdr3_aa: CASSLGMETQYF
cdr3_nt: TGTGCCAGCAGCTTAGGTATGGAGACCCAGTACTTC

clone_size: NA
v_call: TRBV9
d_call: NA
j_call: TRBJ1-3
cdr3_aa: CASSVGQNSGNTIYF
cdr3_nt: TGTGCCAGCAGCGTAGGACAGAACTCTGGAAACACCATATATTTT

clone_size: NA
v_call: TRBV7-3
d_call: NA
j_call: TRBJ2-7
cdr3_aa: CASSSDGLSYEQYF
cdr3_nt: TGTGCCAGCAGCTCGGACGGACTCTCCTACGAGCAGTACTTC

clone_size: few
v_call: TRBV9
d_call: NA
j_call: TRBJ1-6
cdr3_aa: CASSYQGKNNSPLHF
cdr3_nt: TGTGCCAGCAGCTACCAGGGGAAGAATAATTCACCCCTCCACTTT

clone_size: NA
v_call: TRBV9
d_call: TRBD1
j_call: TRBJ2-7
cdr3_aa: CASSSPDRVYEQYF
cdr3_nt: TGTGCCAGCAGCTCCCCGGACAGGGTCTACGAGCAGTACTTC

clone_size: NA
v_call: TRBV27
d_call: TRBD1
j_call: TRBJ1-5
cdr3_aa: CASSSGQGENQPQHF
cdr3_nt: TGTGCCAGCAGTTCGGGACAGGGGGAAAATCAGCCCCAGCATTTT

clone_size: few
v_call: TRBV5-4
d_call: TRBD1
j_call: TRBJ1-5
cdr3_aa: CATQVRGLSNQPQHF
cdr3_nt: TGTGCCACCCAAGTCAGGGGGCTGAGCAATCAGCCCCAGCATTTT

clone_size: NA
v_call: TRBV19
d_call: NA
j_call: TRBJ2-1
cdr3_aa: CASSIFRNEQFF
cdr3_nt: TGTGCCAGTAGTATTTTCCGGAATGAGCAGTTCTTC

clone_size: NA
v_call: TRBV5-4
d_call: NA
j_call: TRBJ2-7
cdr3_aa: CASSTGQFYEQYF
cdr3_nt: TGTGCCAGCAGTACTGGACAGTTTTACGAGCAGTACTTC

clone_size: NA
v_call: TRBV5-6
d_call: TRBD2
j_call: TRBJ2-5
cdr3_aa: CASSLVGGSGETQYF
cdr3_nt: TGTGCCAGCAGCTTGGTCGGCGGGAGCGGGGAGACCCAGTACTTC

clone_size: NA
v_call: TRBV19
d_call: NA
j_call: TRBJ1-1
cdr3_aa: CASSRREGHTEAFF
cdr3_nt: TGTGCCAGTAGTCGCAGGGAGGGGCACACTGAAGCTTTCTTT

clone_size: NA
v_call: TRBV9
d_call: TRBD2
j_call: TRBJ2-5
cdr3_aa: CASSAGLAGVETQYF
cdr3_nt: TGTGCCAGCAGCGCGGGACTAGCGGGAGTAGAGACCCAGTACTTC

clone_size: NA
v_call: TRBV15
d_call: NA
j_call: TRBJ1-2
cdr3_aa: CATGRGGSNYGYTF
cdr3_nt: TGTGCCACCGGAAGGGGGGGAAGCAACTATGGCTACACCTTC

clone_size: NA
v_call: TRBV6-1
d_call: NA
j_call: TRBJ1-1
cdr3_aa: CASSEVWGRANTEAFF
cdr3_nt: TGTGCCAGCAGTGAAGTTTGGGGCAGGGCGAACACTGAAGCTTTCTTT